The 2 T cell receptor beta chains listed next were all sequenced from one sample in a study of cytomegalovirus exposure and HLA in healthy donors. With 60 Vbeta and 13 Jbeta primers, the PCR was carried out. Assay: immunoSEQ multiplex PCR; the TCRdb copy retains only in-frame clones and omits some. This table holds 55,000 to 70,000 clones, around 78% found once. Sequencing was performed on PBMCs. These receptors came from a man aged 18 to 30 in good health and CMV-seropositive.

CDR3 sequence: CASSSSGGPYNEQFF. The CDR3 nucleotides read TGTGCCAGCAGTTCTAGCGGGGGGCCTTACAATGAGCAGTTCTTC. The rearrangement links TRBV6-4 to TRBJ2-1; 11 bases align to TRBD2. CDR3 length: 15 residues. From germline, CDR1 is MRHNA and CDR2 SNTAGT. J gave up 4 bases and V 5 bases, and 4 bases lay outside the gene matches.

The chain combines TRBV30 with TRBJ1-5; 7 bases map to TRBD1. Germline CDR1 reads GTSNPN; CDR2 reads SVGIG (reference sequence). The CDR3 sequence is 15 residues long. The V segment lost 1 base and the J segment 7 bases; nucleotides outside the gene matches: 10. For the CDR3, the DNA is TGTGCCTGGAGTGAGGGGCAGGGGGGCGGGCAGCCCCAGCATTTT. As protein: CAWSEGQGGGQPQHF.